This T cell receptor (beta chain) was recovered during a study of T cell responses to AZD1222 COVID-19 vaccine. General study findings and limits: Spike regions recognized by vaccine-associated CD4 TCRs spanned the protein, led by 160-218 and 743-854. Repertoires were sampled only after the peak T cell response. There were mostly white British donors and more females than males, and clonal diversity was possibly underestimated. Only 5 or 6 individuals given AZD1222 were seropositive at baseline.

Between the trimmed V and J ends, which lost 5 bases and 2 bases, there was a span of 7 bases. CDR1 is LNHDA, CDR2 SQIVND, per germline (reference sequence). This CDR3 has 12 amino acids. Libraries were prepared by immunoSEQ multiplex PCR; TCRdb keeps only in-frame clonotypes and omits some of them. This sample has approximately 19,000 clones, with 81% found just once. In the case of this clone: Its antigen is unidentified.

This receptor was obtained from an adult who received the AZD1222 COVID-19 vaccine. The chain recombines TRBV19 with TRBJ2-7; D not resolved. The sample here was peripheral blood, taken 28 days after the second AZD1222 dose. CDR3 in DNA: TGTGCCAGTAGTGTCGGAACCTACGAGCAGTACTTC. This encodes CASSVGTYEQYF. Based on the CDR3 plus reference TRBV19 and TRBJ2-7, the full variable domain is DGGITQSPKYLFRKEGQNVTLSCEQNLNHDAMYWYRQDPGQGLRLIYYSQIVNDFQKGDIAEGYSVSREKKESFPLTVTSAQKNPTAFYLCASSVGTYEQYFGPGTRLTVT.